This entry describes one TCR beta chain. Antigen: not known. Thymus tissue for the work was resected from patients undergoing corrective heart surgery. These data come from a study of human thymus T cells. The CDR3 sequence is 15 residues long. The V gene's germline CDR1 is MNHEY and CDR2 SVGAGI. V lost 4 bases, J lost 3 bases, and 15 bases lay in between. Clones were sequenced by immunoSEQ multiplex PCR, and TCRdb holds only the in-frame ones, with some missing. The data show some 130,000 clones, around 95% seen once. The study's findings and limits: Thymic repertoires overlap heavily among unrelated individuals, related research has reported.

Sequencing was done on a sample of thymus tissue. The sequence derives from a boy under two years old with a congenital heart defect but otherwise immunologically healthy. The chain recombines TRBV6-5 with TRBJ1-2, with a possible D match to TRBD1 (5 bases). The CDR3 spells CASSSDLPGHYGYTF. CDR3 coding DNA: TGTGCCAGCAGTTCCGACCTACCGGGGCACTATGGCTACACCTTC.